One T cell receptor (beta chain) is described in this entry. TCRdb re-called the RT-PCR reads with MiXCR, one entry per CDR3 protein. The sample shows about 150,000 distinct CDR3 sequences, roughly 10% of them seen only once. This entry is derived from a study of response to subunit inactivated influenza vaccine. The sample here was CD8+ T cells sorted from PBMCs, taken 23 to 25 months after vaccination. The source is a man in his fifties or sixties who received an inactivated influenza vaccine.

The CDR3 nucleotides are TGTGCCAGCAGCCCAGCGGGAGGGATACACTACGAGCAGTACTTC. Its translation: CASSPAGGIHYEQYF. V and J are TRBV5-6 and TRBJ2-7; 10 nucleotides agree with TRBD2. The V segment lost 4 bases and the J segment 3 bases; nucleotides outside the gene matches: 7. This CDR3 is 15 amino acids long. CDR1 is SGHDT, CDR2 YYEEEE, per germline.